These 14 T cell receptor beta chains share one sample of origin, sequenced in a study of T cell responses to AZD1222 COVID-19 vaccine. Sequencing was performed with immunoSEQ multiplex PCR; in TCRdb, only in-frame clones are kept and a portion is missing. The sample includes some 150,000 clones, 92% seen only once; the top ten take approximately 3.4%. Specimen: peripheral blood, collected 28 days after the second AZD1222 dose. The receptors originated from an adult who received the AZD1222 COVID-19 vaccine.

This clone was found once. The chain joins TRBV7-9 to TRBJ2-2; D tentatively fits TRBD1 or TRBD2 (5 bases each). Germline assignment: CDR1 SEHNR and CDR2 FQNEAQ (reference sequence). V lost 7 bases, J lost 3 bases, and 12 bases lay in between. The CDR3 has 14 residues. The CDR3 DNA reads TGTGCCAGCATTTCGGGGCTATACACCGGGGAGCTGTTTTTT. Translating gives CASISGLYTGELFF.

Here the CDR3 DNA reads TGTGCCAGCAGCTTAGCAGGGACTAGCGCCGAGCAGTACTTC. Protein: CASSLAGTSAEQYF. The V and J genes are TRBV7-8 and TRBJ2-7, with 10 bases matching TRBD2. Unmatched junction bases numbered 2, after V lost 0 bases and J lost 6 bases. The CDR3 covers 14 residues. Germline CDR1 SGHVS, CDR2 FQNEAQ.

This clone has just a few counts. CDR3 in DNA: TGTGCCAGAACGAGACAGGGGGGGCTCTACGAGCAGTACTTC. Translation gives CARTRQGGLYEQYF. The rearrangement uses TRBV6-4 and TRBJ2-7; 9 nucleotides agree with TRBD1. This CDR3 has 14 residues. J was trimmed by 3 bases and V by 9 bases; bases with no gene match: 9. From germline, CDR1 is MRHNA and CDR2 SNTAGT.

V is TRBV13 and J is TRBJ2-3; TRBD2 agrees at 13 bases. Germline CDR1 and CDR2: PRHDT and FYEKMQ (reference sequence). The trim removed 5 bases at V and 7 bases at J, leaving 3 bases unmatched. The CDR3 totals 14 residues. Here the CDR3 DNA reads TGTGCCAGCAGCGCCGGGACTAGCGGGAATACGCAGTATTTT. Its translation is CASSAGTSGNTQYF.

CDR3 sequence (DNA): TGTGCCAGTAGCCCCCTAGGTGTTAGGGGTGGTGAAAAACTGTTTTTT. Its protein product is CASSPLGVRGGEKLFF. This sequence joins TRBV27 and TRBJ1-4; D perhaps matches TRBD1 (5 bases). Germline V gives CDR1 MNHEY, CDR2 SMNVEV (reference sequence). The CDR3 loop spans 16 amino acids. The V end lost 9 bases, the J end lost 7 bases, and 24 bases lay between the germline ends.

CDR3 in DNA: TGTGCCAGCCAGCGGGATAGCACAGATACGCAGTATTTT. Its translation: CASQRDSTDTQYF. The chain joins TRBV27 to TRBJ2-3; 7 bases are a match to TRBD2. The J segment lost 0 bases and the V segment lost 8 bases, leaving 2 bases of the junction unmatched. Germline CDR1 reads MNHEY; CDR2 reads SMNVEV (reference sequence). There are 13 residues in the CDR3.

This chain links TRBV21-1 with TRBJ2-7; the table calls TRBD2, which could not be checked here. TRBV21-1 is reported as a pseudogene. CDR3 size: 16 residues. The CDR3 nucleotides read TGTGCCAGCAGCAGTAGGCCCCGGCGGACTTTCTACGAGCAGTACTTC. Encoded protein: CASSSRPRRTFYEQYF.

The V gene is TRBV19, the J gene TRBJ2-1; 7 bases fit TRBD2. Germline-derived CDR1 and CDR2 are LNHDA and SQIVND (reference sequence). The CDR3 is 15 residues long. Trimming cost V 3 bases and J 1 base; bases outside gene matches: 3. CDR3: CASSMGGSSYNEQFF. The CDR3 region has the DNA TGTGCCAGTAGTATGGGCGGGAGTTCCTACAATGAGCAGTTCTTC.

The genes are TRBV11-3 and TRBJ2-1, with D possibly TRBD2 on 5 matching bases. The CDR3 consists of 12 residues. The V gene's germline CDR1 is SGHNT and CDR2 YENEEA. Trimming cost V 5 bases and J 12 bases, with 14 bases left between them. CDR3 DNA: TGTGCCAGCAGCCCCCGCACTGCGGGGCAGTTCTTC. Protein sequence: CASSPRTAGQFF.

The chain carries TRBV10-2 and TRBJ1-6; D perhaps matches TRBD1 (6 bases). Germline-derived CDR1 and CDR2 are WSHSY and SAAADI. The CDR3 extends over 17 amino acids. The ends were cut back, 8 bases at V and 7 bases at J, with 24 bases in the middle. The CDR3 here is CASPRGGGALTNSPLHF. DNA of the CDR3: TGCGCCAGCCCGAGAGGAGGGGGGGCCCTTACGAATTCACCCCTCCACTTT.

This chain connects TRBV3-1 (or the pseudogene TRBV3-2) to TRBJ2-7; unclear D gene. Germline CDR1 and CDR2: LGHDT and YNNKEL (reference sequence). Deletions cut 2 bases from V and 7 bases from J, with 6 bases between. The CDR3 is 11 residues long. The CDR3 reads CASSQLWEQYF. The CDR3 nucleotides are TGTGCCAGCAGCCAACTGTGGGAGCAGTACTTC.

This chain connects TRBV27 to TRBJ2-1; D is uncertain. V was trimmed by 7 bases and J by 4 bases, leaving 17 bases between them. The germline V gene encodes CDR1 MNHEY and CDR2 SMNVEV (reference sequence). The CDR3 runs to 15 residues. CDR3 amino acids: CASTSLPTRYNEQFF. In DNA, the CDR3 is TGTGCCAGCACCTCTTTACCCACACGATACAATGAGCAGTTCTTC.

The chain links TRBV7-9 to TRBJ2-7; D might be TRBD2 (6 bases). This CDR3 has 16 amino acids. Germline-derived CDR1 and CDR2 are SEHNR and FQNEAQ (reference sequence). Trimming left V 3 bases short and J 5 bases short, with 20 bases between. The DNA for the CDR3 is TGTGCCAGCAGCTTCGGATCGGGACTTTGGTCCCACGAGCAGTACTTC. This translates into CASSFGSGLWSHEQYF.

This clone has more than one count but fewer than ten. The V gene is TRBV14, the J gene TRBJ2-1, with 11 bases fitting TRBD2. In germline, CDR1 is SGHDN, CDR2 FVKESK. The CDR3 length is 18 residues. The junction had 10 bases not matched to a gene; V was cut back by 6 bases and J by 0 bases. This chain's CDR3 is CASSPRGLAGGSYNEQFF. As DNA, the CDR3 is TGTGCCAGCAGTCCAAGGGGGCTAGCGGGAGGCTCCTACAATGAGCAGTTCTTC.